This entry lists 19 T cell receptor beta chains sequenced from one sample in a study of CD4 T cells in relation to SARS-CoV-2 and coronaviruses. Using immunoSEQ multiplex PCR, the repertoire was profiled, and TCRdb retains in-frame clones only, with some absent. The sample shows under 70,000 clones, roughly 89% of them seen only once. Unexposed donor CD4+ T cells date from 2011-2018, before the COVID-19 pandemic. Sequenced material: memory CD4+ T cells from PBMCs. The origin of the receptors is a human donor in good health.

The rearrangement uses TRBV6-5 and TRBJ2-1; weak D call: TRBD2 (6 bases). Germline V gene sequence: CDR1 MNHEY, CDR2 SVGAGI. The CDR3 loop spans 13 amino acids. V dropped 5 bases and J dropped 4 bases, with 9 bases sitting between them. CDR3 DNA: TGTGCCAGCAGTCGGGAGAGGTACAATGAGCAGTTCTTC. Its protein is CASSRERYNEQFF.

The CDR3 DNA reads as TGTGCCTGGAGTGGTACTAGATGGGCTAGCGGGAGCGCCAGCTCCTACGAGCAGTACTTC. Translated: CAWSGTRWASGSASSYEQYF. V gene TRBV30 combines with J gene TRBJ2-7; 10 bases map to TRBD2. Germline V gene lookup returns CDR1 GTSNPN and CDR2 SVGIG (reference sequence). The CDR3 runs 20 residues. Trimming took 1 base from V and 0 from J; bases not matched to a gene: 18.

The chain carries TRBV3-1 (or the pseudogene TRBV3-2) and TRBJ1-6, with unresolved D. The germline V gene encodes CDR1 LGHDT and CDR2 YNNKEL (reference sequence). The germline V and J ends were trimmed by 3 bases and 0 bases, with 9 bases remaining between them. This CDR3 comprises 16 residues. CDR3: CASSHFSSSYNSPLHF. DNA for the CDR3: TGTGCCAGCAGCCATTTCAGTAGCTCCTATAATTCACCCCTCCACTTT.

CDR3 nucleotide sequence: TGTGCCAGCTCACTCGGAGTGAGGGGAACAACTAATGAAAAACTGTTTTTT. Its translation: CASSLGVRGTTNEKLFF. The chain uses TRBV18 and TRBJ1-4; D is perhaps TRBD1 (5 bases). The CDR3 consists of 17 residues. V lost 4 bases and J lost 0, with 15 bases in between. Germline CDR1 reads KGHSH; CDR2 reads LQKENI.

J is TRBJ2-7 and V is TRBV28; 7 bases line up with TRBD1. Germline V gene sequence: CDR1 MDHEN, CDR2 SYDVKM. V lost 5 bases, J lost 5 bases, and 9 bases stayed unmatched. CDR3 length equals 14 residues. The CDR3 region has the DNA TGTGCCAGCAGTGTCGACAGGGTCCTCCACGAGCAGTACTTC. Translation: CASSVDRVLHEQYF.

The chain carries TRBV5-1 and TRBJ2-2, with no clear D. Trimming took 0 bases from V and 6 from J, leaving 6 bases between them. The CDR3 sequence is 13 residues long. Germline-derived CDR1 and CDR2 are SGHRS and YFSETQ. CDR3 residues: CASSLEFSGELFF. CDR3 coding DNA: TGCGCCAGCAGCTTGGAGTTTTCCGGGGAGCTGTTTTTT.

In DNA, the CDR3 is TGTGCCAGCAGTTCCCCCCTAGCGAGCTCCTACAATGAGCAGTTCTTC. Its protein product is CASSSPLASSYNEQFF. This chain connects TRBV27 to TRBJ2-1, with a weak D call TRBD2 (6 bases). The CDR3 contains 16 residues. V was trimmed by 4 bases and J by 0 bases, leaving 13 bases between them. The germline V gene has CDR1 MNHEY and CDR2 SMNVEV (reference sequence).

J is TRBJ2-5 and V is TRBV11-2, with D possibly TRBD1 on 6 matching bases. Trimming took off 4 bases at V and 7 bases at J, with 16 bases between the two ends. The CDR3 runs 14 residues. Per germline, CDR1 SGHAT and CDR2 FQNNGV. The CDR3 loop is CASSSQGFGGTQYF. DNA for the CDR3: TGTGCCAGCAGCTCACAGGGATTCGGAGGGACCCAGTACTTC.

The genes are TRBV7-2 and TRBJ1-2, with D tentatively TRBD1 (6 bases). The CDR3 is 16 amino acids. Trimming pared 6 bases from V and 1 base from J, leaving 18 bases between. In germline, CDR1 is SGHTA, CDR2 FQGNSA. CDR3 amino acids: CASSLYRGYLNYGYTF. CDR3 in DNA: TGTGCCAGCAGTTTATATAGGGGGTACCTTAACTATGGCTACACCTTC.

This sequence joins TRBV18 and TRBJ1-2, with D tentatively TRBD1 (5 bases). Germline V lookup: CDR1 KGHSH, CDR2 LQKENI. The V and J ends lost 5 bases and 2 bases respectively, with 18 bases between them. This CDR3 region has 16 residues. The CDR3 region is CASSSQSGAINYGYTF. The CDR3 DNA reads as TGTGCCAGCTCATCTCAATCCGGGGCAATAAACTATGGCTACACCTTC.

In the case of this clone: The junction departs from germline at one end; a sequencing error may be responsible. This chain links TRBV3-1 (or the pseudogene TRBV3-2) with TRBJ1-3; D is unclear. The CDR3 has 13 amino acids. Germline V gives CDR1 LGHDT, CDR2 YNNKEL (reference sequence). The CDR3 nucleotides are TGTGCCAGCAGCCAAGGGGCTGGCAACACCATATATTTT. As protein: CASSQGAGNTIYF.

This clone was counted between two and nine times. J is TRBJ1-1 and V is TRBV11-2; TRBD1 might be the D (6 bases). CDR3 length: 15 amino acids. V was clipped by 3 bases and J by 1 base, with 12 bases between them. Germline V CDR1 and CDR2: SGHAT, FQNNGV. CDR3 region: CASSFGGHRNTEAFF. CDR3 nucleotide sequence: TGTGCCAGCAGCTTTGGGGGACACCGGAACACTGAAGCTTTCTTT. The variable domain in full, with the rest retrieved from reference TRBV11-2 and TRBJ1-1, is EAGVAQSPRYKIIEKRQSVAFWCNPISGHATLYWYQQILGQGPKLLIQFQNNGVVDDSQLPKDRFSAERLKGVDSTLKIQPAKLEDSAVYLCASSFGGHRNTEAFFGQGTRLTVV.

This chain uses TRBV6-2 or TRBV6-3 with TRBJ1-4, with D possibly TRBD1 on 6 matching bases. From germline, CDR1 is MNHEY and CDR2 SVGEGT. The CDR3 has 15 amino acids. V lost 6 bases and J 6 bases, leaving 17 bases between the germline ends. The CDR3 loop reads CASSPQTRGDEKLFF. CDR3 DNA sequence: TGTGCCAGCAGCCCCCAAACAAGGGGGGATGAAAAACTGTTTTTT.

V is TRBV5-8 and J is TRBJ1-5, with 8 bases that match TRBD1. CDR1 is SGHTS, CDR2 YDEGEE, per germline. The CDR3 sequence is 16 residues long. With V trimmed by 4 bases and J by 2 bases, 8 bases remained unmatched. The CDR3 sequence: CASSRDRGSGNQPQHF. The CDR3 DNA reads TGTGCCAGCAGCAGAGACAGGGGATCTGGCAATCAGCCCCAGCATTTT.

The chain links TRBV28 to TRBJ2-2; 9 positions agree with TRBD1. From germline, CDR1 is MDHEN and CDR2 SYDVKM. CDR3 length: 16 amino acids. The V and J ends lost 3 bases and 2 bases, in that order; junction bases with no gene match: 4. DNA of the CDR3: TGTGCCAGCAGTTTTTCGGGACAGGGAAACACCGGGGAGCTGTTTTTT. It specifies CASSFSGQGNTGELFF.

V gene TRBV9 combines with J gene TRBJ2-1; 7 bases are shared with TRBD2. The CDR3 is made up of 14 amino acids. CDR1 and CDR2 (germline): SGDLS, YYNGEE. V was clipped by 2 bases and J by 7 bases; unmatched bases: 6. The CDR3 bases are TGTGCCAGCAGCGTGACAGCGGGAAGTAATGAGCAGTTCTTC. Its translation is CASSVTAGSNEQFF.

V is TRBV6-1 and J is TRBJ2-1, with 11 nucleotides matching TRBD2. Per germline, CDR1 MNHNS and CDR2 SASEGT. The CDR3 spans 17 residues. After removal of 1 base from V and 6 bases from J, the junction contained 8 bases not matched to a gene. The DNA for the CDR3 is TGTGCCAGCAGTGAAGTCGGTAGCGGGAGGGCCCGCAATGAGCAGTTCTTC. It codes for CASSEVGSGRARNEQFF.

This clone was picked up a small number of times. V and J are TRBV10-1 and TRBJ2-2; D is unresolved. The CDR3 is 17 residues long. Germline lookup yields CDR1 WNHNN and CDR2 SYGVQD (reference sequence). Trimming took off 5 bases at V and 0 bases at J, with 16 bases between the two ends. CDR3 in amino acids: CASSTGLTTSNTGELFF. Written as DNA, the CDR3 is TGCGCCAGCAGTACGGGCCTCACGACTTCGAACACCGGGGAGCTGTTTTTT.

CDR3 DNA: TGTGCCAGCAGCGTAGATCAGGGTGTTTGGGAAAAACTGTTTTTT. Translated: CASSVDQGVWEKLFF. This rearrangement joins TRBV9 to TRBJ1-4; a weak D match, TRBD1 (5 bases). Germline V lookup: CDR1 SGDLS, CDR2 YYNGEE. Trimming shortened V by 0 bases and J by 8 bases, and 14 bases separated the two germline ends. The CDR3 has 15 amino acids.